The 10 T cell receptor beta chains given below trace back to one sample, sequenced in a study of OX40 agonist ivuxolimab in advanced cancers. The repertoire was sequenced with immunoSEQ multiplex PCR; TCRdb's copy has only in-frame clones and lacks some. The sample carries 30,000 to 45,000 clones, approximately 87% recorded once. The specimen was CD4+ or CD8+ T cells sorted from blood, collected in a trial of the OX40 agonist ivuxolimab. All receptors come from an adult with an advanced solid tumor such as melanoma, head and neck, liver or kidney cancer.

This clone has just one count. This sequence joins TRBV6-1 and TRBJ2-7, with 11 bases matching TRBD1. Trimming at V came to 4 bases and at J to 4 bases, leaving 9 bases not matched to a gene. Germline V gives CDR1 MNHNS, CDR2 SASEGT. CDR3 length equals 16 residues. The CDR3 region has the DNA TGTGCCAGCAGTGCCTCCGGGACAGGGGGTATGTACGAGCAGTACTTC. Protein: CASSASGTGGMYEQYF.

This sequence joins TRBV18 and TRBJ1-1, with D unresolved. Germline CDR1 reads KGHSH; CDR2 reads LQKENI. V lost 0 bases, J lost 1 base, and 6 bases lay in between. The length of the CDR3 is 14 residues. In DNA form, the CDR3 reads TGTGCCAGCTCACCACCGTCTAAGAACACTGAAGCTTTCTTT. Protein: CASSPPSKNTEAFF. Full variable domain (missing parts from reference TRBV18 and TRBJ1-1): NAGVMQNPRHLVRRRGQEARLRCSPMKGHSHVYWYRQLPEEGLKFMVYLQKENIIDESGMPKERFSAEFPKEGPSILRIQQVVRGDSAAYFCASSPPSKNTEAFFGQGTRLTVV.

This chain links TRBV9 with TRBJ2-1; a weak D match, TRBD2 (5 bases). Germline CDR1 and CDR2: SGDLS and YYNGEE. With 0 bases removed from V and 5 bases from J, the gap between germline ends came to 15 bases. The CDR3 covers 16 residues. CDR3 nucleotides: TGTGCCAGCAGCGTAGATGCCTCACCGGGGAACAATGAGCAGTTCTTC. It codes for CASSVDASPGNNEQFF.

V usage is TRBV5-6 and J usage is TRBJ2-1; D uncertain. This CDR3 spans 12 amino acids. Trimming left V 3 bases short and J 3 bases short, with 4 bases between. Germline V lookup: CDR1 SGHDT, CDR2 YYEEEE. For the CDR3, the DNA is TGTGCCAGCAGCTCCGACTACAATGAGCAGTTCTTC. Translated: CASSSDYNEQFF.

This chain uses TRBV6-1 with TRBJ1-2; 10 bases agree with TRBD1. The V and J ends lost 5 bases and 7 bases, in that order; junction bases with no gene match: 10. The length of the CDR3 is 15 residues. In germline, CDR1 is MNHNS, CDR2 SASEGT. The CDR3 loop is CASSPRTGGGGGYTF. The CDR3 region has the DNA TGTGCCAGCAGTCCCAGGACAGGGGGAGGAGGTGGCTACACCTTC.

The genes are TRBV5-1 and TRBJ1-2; D is undetermined. Germline V CDR1 and CDR2: SGHRS, YFSETQ. The CDR3 has 18 residues. V lost 1 base to trimming and J lost 0 bases, with 19 bases between them. The CDR3, as DNA: TGCGCCAGCAGCTTGATGGTTCGGGCGGGCCCAGCTAACTATGGCTACACCTTC. Amino acids: CASSLMVRAGPANYGYTF.

The V and J genes are TRBV9 and TRBJ2-1; 9 bases fit TRBD1. Germline V gives CDR1 SGDLS, CDR2 YYNGEE. Trimming removed 3 bases from V and 9 bases from J; junction bases left unmatched: 4. The CDR3 length is 13 residues. CDR3 region: CASSAGQGFEQFF. Here the CDR3 DNA reads TGTGCCAGCAGCGCGGGACAGGGATTTGAGCAGTTCTTC.

This rearrangement joins TRBV7-2 to TRBJ2-3; 8 bases are a match to TRBD2. Germline assignment: CDR1 SGHTA and CDR2 FQGNSA. Unmatched junction bases numbered 6, after V lost 0 bases and J lost 7 bases. There are 15 residues in the CDR3. The CDR3 reads CASSLAAGGQYTQYF. CDR3 DNA sequence: TGTGCCAGCAGCTTAGCCGCGGGAGGCCAGTATACGCAGTATTTT.

The rearrangement joins TRBV19 to TRBJ1-5, with 8 bases aligning to TRBD1. The CDR3 is made up of 15 amino acids. Germline CDR1 and CDR2: LNHDA and SQIVND (reference sequence). J was trimmed by 11 bases and V by 3 bases; bases with no gene match: 12. CDR3 nucleotides: TGTGCCAGTAGTATTCAGCCCGGACAGGGTAGGACCCAGCATTTT. Protein product: CASSIQPGQGRTQHF.

The chain recombines TRBV19 with TRBJ1-2; no reliable D call. The germline V and J ends were trimmed by 2 bases and 2 bases, with 3 bases remaining between them. Germline V gene sequence: CDR1 LNHDA, CDR2 SQIVND (reference sequence). CDR3 length: 12 residues. The CDR3 nucleotides are TGTGCCAGTAGTATATTAAACTATGGCTACACCTTC. Its protein is CASSILNYGYTF.